The sequence of this T cell receptor beta chain was determined in a study of T cells in Graves' hyperthyroidism and ophthalmopathy. On the study more broadly: The initial diagnosis was the point when peripheral blood was collected, ahead of any treatment.

Researchers took RNA transcripts and amplified the TCR beta CDR3 regions from them. First-round RT-PCR of the TCR CDR3 relied on the HTBI primer set. One entry per CDR3 protein results from TCRdb running MiXCR on the multiplex PCR reads. The repertoire holds more than 550,000 distinct CDR3 sequences, with about 19% as singletons. This CDR3 comprises 16 residues. Germline V gives CDR1 MNHNS, CDR2 SASEGT. V was clipped by 5 bases and J by 14 bases; unmatched bases: 18. This clonotype was found a few times. This receptor was taken from a woman aged 50 to 60 with Graves' hyperthyroidism that later progressed to Graves' ophthalmopathy. This chain uses TRBV6-1 with TRBJ2-1; 10 bases are a match to TRBD2. Input material: blood. DNA for the CDR3: TGTGCCAGCAGTCCCCGGGTAGCGGGGGGCCCGTCAAGCAAGTTCTTC. It is translated as CASSPRVAGGPSSKFF.